This T cell receptor (beta chain) was captured by sequencing in a study of T-cell reconstitution after alpha-beta-depleted transplantation in children. The study's findings and limits: A year post-transplant, T-cell counts and diversity derived mostly from newly produced T cells. Expanded graft clones numbering several hundred reportedly gave rise to alpha-beta T cells about two months after transplant. Where some patients showed high TCRbeta diversity at day 60, it came from recipient T cells and thymic progenitors that had survived.

Germline V CDR1 and CDR2: KGHSH, LQKENI. The CDR3 has 14 residues. The V end lost 1 base, the J end lost 4 bases, and 10 bases lay between the germline ends. This clonotype was seen more than once but under ten times. Its antigen is currently unknown. It was with unique molecular identifiers that the TCRbeta library was prepared. Each CDR3 protein is one row after TCRdb ran MiXCR on the PCR reads. The sample records about 580,000 distinct CDR3 sequences, 23% being singletons. Sequencing was performed on PBMCs, mostly from graft donor cells, taken 360 days after TCRalphabeta/CD19-depleted stem cell transplant. This clonotype was sampled from a boy under two years old who had a stem cell transplant for acute myeloid leukemia, so the T cells may come from the graft donor. The chain recombines TRBV18 with TRBJ1-1; no clear D gene. The CDR3 reads CASSPLGVSTEAFF. The CDR3 DNA sequence: TGTGCCAGCTCACCACTCGGTGTTTCCACTGAAGCTTTCTTT.